Presented here are 17 T cell receptor beta chains from one specimen sequenced in a study of OX40 agonist ivuxolimab in advanced cancers. The method was immunoSEQ multiplex PCR; TCRdb's version includes in-frame clones alone and lacks a portion of them. The sample yields roughly 100,000 clones, roughly 93% seen once. The material was CD4+ or CD8+ T cells sorted from blood, obtained in a trial of the OX40 agonist ivuxolimab. These receptors were obtained from an adult with an advanced solid tumor such as melanoma, head and neck, liver or kidney cancer.

The chain has TRBV4-3 and TRBJ2-3; 10 nucleotides align to TRBD1. V dropped 4 bases and J dropped 4; count of bases not matched to a gene: 2. There are 14 residues in the CDR3. CDR1 is LGHNA and CDR2 is YSLEER in the germline V gene. The CDR3 bases are TGCGCCAGCAGCCCGACAGGGGGCGCAGATACGCAGTATTTT. It encodes CASSPTGGADTQYF.

The V gene is TRBV4-3, the J gene TRBJ1-3, with TRBD1 matching over 10 bases. V shed 4 bases, J shed 4 bases, and the junction held 7 bases outside the gene matches. CDR1 is LGHNA and CDR2 is YSLEER in the germline V gene. The CDR3 length is 16 residues. CDR3 nucleotide sequence: TGCGCCAGCAGCCCCCGACAGGGGGCGATGGGAAACACCATATATTTT. Its protein product is CASSPRQGAMGNTIYF.

The chain couples TRBV13 to TRBJ2-7; D gene unclear. V dropped 3 bases and J dropped 0 bases, with 12 bases sitting between them. The length of the CDR3 is 15 residues. The germline V gene encodes CDR1 PRHDT and CDR2 FYEKMQ (reference sequence). The CDR3 bases are TGTGCCAGCAGCTTGCGGACGGACGGCTCCTACGAGCAGTACGTC. Translation: CASSLRTDGSYEQYV.

This clone was observed a few times. The chain joins TRBV9 to TRBJ1-3, with D uncertain. The V gene lost 7 bases and the J gene lost 1 base, with 12 bases spanning the gap. CDR3 length: 14 amino acids. CDR1 and CDR2 from the germline V gene are SGDLS and YYNGEE. As DNA, the CDR3 is TGTGCCAGCGCAATGACTGTATCTGGAAACACCATATATTTT. Translation gives CASAMTVSGNTIYF. The full variable domain, completed using reference TRBV9 and TRBJ1-3, is DSGVTQTPKHLITATGQRVTLRCSPRSGDLSVYWYQQSLDQGLQFLIQYYNGEERAKGNILERFSAQQFPDLHSELNLSSLELGDSALYFCASAMTVSGNTIYFGEGSWLTVV.

This clone was seen a handful of times. This rearrangement joins TRBV30 to TRBJ1-1; no firm D call. This CDR3 spans 10 amino acids. Germline-derived CDR1 and CDR2 are GTSNPN and SVGIG (reference sequence). The V end was cut by 5 bases, the J end by 7 bases, with 8 bases between. The CDR3 sequence is CAWGHLEAFF. The DNA of the CDR3 is TGTGCCTGGGGCCACCTTGAAGCTTTCTTT.

The chain recombines TRBV19 with TRBJ2-7; 8 positions match TRBD1. Germline-derived CDR1 and CDR2 are LNHDA and SQIVND (reference sequence). The CDR3 is 13 residues long. V lost 4 bases to trimming and J lost 5 bases; unmatched junction nucleotides: 4. The CDR3 sequence: CASSTTGVDEQYF. In nucleotides, the CDR3 is TGTGCCAGTAGTACGACAGGGGTTGACGAGCAGTACTTC.

This clone has a single count. The chain combines TRBV5-6 with TRBJ1-5; 7 bases align to TRBD1. The CDR3 covers 14 residues. Germline CDR1 reads SGHDT; CDR2 reads YYEEEE. After removal of 5 bases from V and 7 bases from J, the junction contained 9 bases not matched to a gene. This chain's CDR3 is CASSLTGVDQPQHF. CDR3 bases: TGTGCCAGCAGTCTCACAGGGGTTGACCAGCCCCAGCATTTT. Variable domain in full (rest from reference TRBV5-6 and TRBJ1-5): DAGVTQSPTHLIKTRGQQVTLRCSPKSGHDTVSWYQQALGQGPQFIFQYYEEEERQRGNFPDRFSGHQFPNYSSELNVNALLLGDSALYLCASSLTGVDQPQHFGDGTRLSIL.

The chain recombines TRBV28 with TRBJ1-4; maybe TRBD1 (5 bases). V dropped 11 bases and J dropped 8 bases, with 18 bases sitting between them. This CDR3 has 13 residues. Germline values: CDR1 MDHEN, CDR2 SYDVKM. CDR3 nucleotides: TGTGCCGCCCAGGGATTCGATCGGGAAAAACTGTTTTTT. Protein product: CAAQGFDREKLFF.

The rearrangement uses TRBV2 and TRBJ2-2; TRBD1 agrees at 7 bases. This CDR3 spans 14 amino acids. V was pared by 6 bases and J by 3 bases, with 4 bases of the junction left unmatched. Germline V CDR1 and CDR2: SNHLY, FYNNEI. CDR3 loop: CASRLTGHTGELFF. The DNA of the CDR3 is TGTGCCAGCAGGCTGACAGGGCACACCGGGGAGCTGTTTTTT.

The chain couples TRBV9 to TRBJ1-2; D is ambiguous. CDR1 and CDR2 (germline): SGDLS, YYNGEE. V was trimmed by 0 bases and J by 8 bases, leaving 8 bases between them. The CDR3 spans 12 residues. CDR3 sequence reads: CASSVDGRGYTF. The CDR3 coding sequence is TGTGCCAGCAGCGTAGACGGGCGCGGCTACACCTTC.

The rearrangement joins TRBV4-3 to TRBJ2-3; D ambiguous. This CDR3 has 14 amino acids. The V gene's germline CDR1 is LGHNA and CDR2 YSLEER. V lost 0 bases, J lost 3 bases, and 7 bases lay in between. The CDR3 region has the DNA TGCGCCAGCAGCCAAGATATTCGGACAGATACGCAGTATTTT. This gives the protein CASSQDIRTDTQYF.

The V call is TRBV4-2, the J call TRBJ2-3; D is perhaps TRBD2 (6 bases). Trimming took 4 bases from V and 4 from J, leaving 12 bases between them. The germline V gene has CDR1 LGHNA and CDR2 YNFKEQ. The CDR3 loop spans 14 amino acids. In DNA, the CDR3 is TGTGCCAGCAGCCGAACTGGAGGGGCAGATACGCAGTATTTT. As protein: CASSRTGGADTQYF.

V and J are TRBV15 and TRBJ1-2; no firm D call. The V and J ends lost 0 bases and 4 bases respectively, with 9 bases between them. The V gene's germline CDR1 is LNHNV and CDR2 YYDKDF (reference sequence). The CDR3 sequence is 14 residues long. The CDR3 is CATSRDRGLYGYTF. Written as DNA, the CDR3 is TGTGCCACCAGCAGAGATCGCGGGCTCTATGGCTACACCTTC. The whole variable domain, remainder taken from reference TRBV15 and TRBJ1-2, is DAMVIQNPRYQVTQFGKPVTLSCSQTLNHNVMYWYQQKSSQAPKLLFHYYDKDFNNEADTPDNFQSRRPNTSFCFLDIRSPGLGDTAMYLCATSRDRGLYGYTFGSGTRLTVV.

The V call is TRBV10-3, the J call TRBJ2-2, with 8 bases that match TRBD1. This CDR3 spans 16 amino acids. Trimming removed 4 bases from V and 0 bases from J; junction bases left unmatched: 4. Germline V gene sequence: CDR1 ENHRY, CDR2 SYGVKD. The CDR3 here is CAISGRDRTNTGELFF. The DNA of the CDR3 is TGTGCCATCAGTGGACGGGACAGGACGAACACCGGGGAGCTGTTTTTT.

This clone was detected only a few times. The J gene is TRBJ1-1, the V gene TRBV28, with D uncertain. Trimming removed 4 bases from V and 1 base from J, with 7 bases in between. The CDR3 totals 13 residues. Germline values: CDR1 MDHEN, CDR2 SYDVKM. Here the CDR3 DNA reads TGTGCCAGCAGTTACGTGAGGAACACTGAAGCTTTCTTT. Residues: CASSYVRNTEAFF.

The chain links TRBV25-1 to TRBJ2-5; tentative D call: TRBD2 (5 bases). Germline CDR1 is MGHDK and CDR2 is SYGVNS. There are 13 residues in the CDR3. The ends were cut back, 4 bases at V and 5 bases at J, with 11 bases in the middle. The CDR3 loop reads CASSARGAETQYF. The CDR3 DNA follows: TGTGCCAGCAGTGCACGGGGAGCCGAGACCCAGTACTTC.

The chain couples TRBV4-3 to TRBJ2-1; 10 bases line up with TRBD2. Trimming removed 0 bases from V and 3 bases from J; junction bases left unmatched: 14. Germline values: CDR1 LGHNA, CDR2 YSLEER. The CDR3 extends over 20 amino acids. CDR3 in amino acids: CASSQDPQRGGGSVYNEQFF. The CDR3 nucleotides are TGCGCCAGCAGCCAAGACCCCCAGCGGGGGGGCGGTTCTGTCTACAATGAGCAGTTCTTC.